This is a list of T cell receptor beta chains from one sample in a study of blood T cell repertoires in COVID-19. TCRdb's table, derived via immunoSEQ multiplex PCR, lists solely in-frame clones and lacks some. The data hold approximately 160,000 clones, with about 85% observed a single time. Input material: peripheral blood. These receptor sequences come from a woman aged 60 to 75 with COVID-19, enrolled during active disease. The CDR3 runs from the conserved cysteine through the conserved F or W. D genes are given only for firm matches. Rows may omit the clone size; those that give it use once, few, many or a size class.

J gene,clone size,V gene,D gene,CDR3 DNA,CDR3 protein
TRBJ1-5,-,TRBV4-2,-,TGTGCCAGCAGCCAAGATACCACGACACTGCATTTT,CASSQDTTTLHF
TRBJ2-1,many,TRBV6-5,TRBD2,TGTGCCCTCAGCGGGGGAGGTAACAATGAGCAGTTCTTC,CALSGGGNNEQFF
TRBJ1-1,-,TRBV18,TRBD1,TGTGCCAGCTCACCCGAAAAGACAGGGAGTACTGAAGCTTTCTTT,CASSPEKTGSTEAFF
TRBJ1-3,-,TRBV10-2,TRBD1,TGCGCCAGTAATACAGGGGACGGAAACACCATATATTTT,CASNTGDGNTIYF
TRBJ1-2,-,TRBV9,-,TGTGCCAGCAGCGTTAGCTTAATGATAGACGACTATGGCTACACCTTC,CASSVSLMIDDYGYTF
TRBJ1-2,once,TRBV27,TRBD1,TGTGCCAGCAGTCCTCAGGGGGGCCGGGATGGCTACACCTTC,CASSPQGGRDGYTF
TRBJ1-1,-,TRBV7-8,-,TGTGCCAGCAGCTTATCCGAGGGAGCTTTCTTT,CASSLSEGAFF
TRBJ2-7,-,TRBV9,-,TGTGCCAGCAGCCCCCAGGGCTACGAGCAGTACTTC,CASSPQGYEQYF
TRBJ1-2,-,TRBV6-5,TRBD1,TGTGCCAGCAGCCCCGGGACAGGGCCTGGCTACACCTTC,CASSPGTGPGYTF
TRBJ1-1,-,TRBV15,-,TGTGCCACCAGCATCGGTACAGGGATTGCCACTGAAGCTTTCTTT,CATSIGTGIATEAFF
TRBJ1-2,-,TRBV6-2/TRBV6-3,TRBD1,TGTGCCAGCAGTTGGGACAGGGGGGCCGGCTACACCTTC,CASSWDRGAGYTF
TRBJ2-1,-,TRBV9,TRBD1,TGTGCCAGCAGCGTGTTCGGACAGGTATACAATGAGCAGTTCTTC,CASSVFGQVYNEQFF
TRBJ1-2,-,TRBV5-4,-,TGTGCCAGCAGCCCACAGGGCAGGGACTATGGCTACACCTTC,CASSPQGRDYGYTF
TRBJ1-2,-,TRBV4-1,-,TGCGCCAGCAGGGGGGAGGTAAACTATGGCTACACCTTC,CASRGEVNYGYTF
TRBJ2-3,-,TRBV19,TRBD1,TGTGCCAGTAGTATAGTAGGCAGGGGGAATACAGATACGCAGTATTTT,CASSIVGRGNTDTQYF
TRBJ1-1,-,TRBV5-8,TRBD1,TGTGCCAGCAGCTCGACAGGGATGGCTTTCTTT,CASSSTGMAFF
TRBJ2-1,once,TRBV12-3/TRBV12-4,-,TGTGCCAGCAGTTTTCAGGGGGGTGAGCAGTTCTTC,CASSFQGGEQFF
TRBJ1-3,-,TRBV6-1,-,TGTGCCAGCAGTGTAGGGGGAAGCGGGACTGGAAACACCATATATTTT,CASSVGGSGTGNTIYF
TRBJ2-3,-,TRBV3-1/TRBV3-2,-,TGTGCCAGCAGCACAACCTCCACAGATACGCAGTATTTT,CASSTTSTDTQYF
TRBJ1-3,-,TRBV6-5,TRBD1,TGTGCCAGCAGTTCAGAGGGGGCGAGGGGAAACACCATATATTTT,CASSSEGARGNTIYF
TRBJ1-1,-,TRBV6-2/TRBV6-3,-,TGTGCCAGCAGTTACTCGAATTCGGCGGGGACCGCCTTGAACACTGAAGCTTTCTTT,CASSYSNSAGTALNTEAFF
TRBJ2-1,-,TRBV27,TRBD2,TGTGCCAGCAGTTCCACTAGCGGGGGGCCCGGCGTCAATGAGCAGTTCTTC,CASSSTSGGPGVNEQFF
TRBJ2-1,many,TRBV5-6,TRBD1,TGTGCCAGCAGCAGCCACAGGACAGGGAGTGATGAGCAGTTCTTC,CASSSHRTGSDEQFF
TRBJ2-2,-,TRBV9,TRBD1,TGTGCCAGTAACAGGGGGTCGAACACCGGGGAGCTGTTTTTT,CASNRGSNTGELFF
TRBJ1-1,-,TRBV10-3,-,TGTGCCATCAGAGGACAGCAGAACACTGAAGCTTTCTTT,CAIRGQQNTEAFF
TRBJ1-5,-,TRBV15,-,TGTGCCACCAGCAGATCACAGGGATATAGCAATCAGCCCCAGCATTTT,CATSRSQGYSNQPQHF
TRBJ1-2,-,TRBV9,TRBD1,TGTGCCAGCAGCGCCAGAGCGCCGGGACAGGGGGCGCGTGGCTACACCTTC,CASSARAPGQGARGYTF
TRBJ1-2,-,TRBV7-8,-,TGTGCCAGCAGCCCTCTCCCCAACTATGGCTACACCTTC,CASSPLPNYGYTF
TRBJ1-1,-,TRBV29-1,-,TGCAGCGTTGCCACAGCTACTGAAGCTTTCTTT,CSVATATEAFF
TRBJ1-2,-,TRBV20-1,-,TGCAGTGCTAGTGAACCTACTAACTATGGCTACACCTTC,CSASEPTNYGYTF
TRBJ1-5,few,TRBV3-1/TRBV3-2,-,TGTGCCAGCAGCGACCGGGACTGGGAAGGAAATCAGCCCCAGCATTTT,CASSDRDWEGNQPQHF
TRBJ1-5,-,TRBV7-8,TRBD1,TGTGCCAGCAGCCCCCGGACAGGGGGCAGCAATCAGCCCCAGCATTTT,CASSPRTGGSNQPQHF
TRBJ1-2,-,TRBV5-4,TRBD1,TGTGCCAGCAGCTTGGGGGGGACAGGTGCCGGCTACACCTTC,CASSLGGTGAGYTF
TRBJ1-5,-,TRBV7-8,TRBD1,TGTGCCAGCAGCGAAGACAGGGGGAGGTTTTTGCCCCAGCATTTT,CASSEDRGRFLPQHF
TRBJ2-1,-,TRBV4-1,TRBD2,TGCGCCAGCAGCCCCGAAGCGGGAGTCTCCTACAATGAGCAGTTCTTC,CASSPEAGVSYNEQFF
TRBJ1-1,-,TRBV2,TRBD1,TGTGCCAGCCTGACAGGGATGAACACTGAAGCTTTCTTT,CASLTGMNTEAFF
TRBJ1-1,-,TRBV10-3,-,TGTGCCATCAGCCCCCTGGACAGACCGGGGGGAACGGGTGAAGCTTTCTTT,CAISPLDRPGGTGEAFF
TRBJ1-2,-,TRBV19,-,TGTGCCAGTACCCAGACAGTGGGAGGCTACACCTTC,CASTQTVGGYTF
TRBJ1-2,-,TRBV5-1,-,TGCGCCAGCAGCTTCGACAGTAACTATGGCTACACCTTC,CASSFDSNYGYTF
TRBJ1-2,-,TRBV5-1,-,TGCGCCAGCAGCTTGGAAAGCCTCTCTGGTCATGGCTACACCTTC,CASSLESLSGHGYTF
TRBJ1-5,-,TRBV19,-,TGTGCCAGTAGTACACCCTCAGGAGGGGTGATCAATCAGCCCCAGCATTTT,CASSTPSGGVINQPQHF
TRBJ2-1,-,TRBV2,TRBD1,TGTGCCAGCAGCCCGGGACAGGGGTCGTTGGCGGAGCAGTTCTTC,CASSPGQGSLAEQFF
TRBJ1-5,-,TRBV19,TRBD1,TGTGCCAGTAGTAGCCGGCGGACAGGGATCAATCAGCCCCAGCATTTT,CASSSRRTGINQPQHF
TRBJ1-4,-,TRBV9,TRBD1,TGTGCCAGCAGCCAATTAGGACAGGCCCCTGAAAAACTGTTTTTT,CASSQLGQAPEKLFF
TRBJ1-2,few,TRBV9,-,TGTGCCAGCAGCGTATCAACTAACTATGGCTACACCTTC,CASSVSTNYGYTF
TRBJ2-5,-,TRBV6-2/TRBV6-3,TRBD1,TGTGCCAGCAGTTACGTGGCAGGGGGCCGGGAGACCCAGTACTTC,CASSYVAGGRETQYF
TRBJ1-4,-,TRBV27,-,TGTGCCAGCAGTTTTCAGTATCATGAAAAACTGTTTTTT,CASSFQYHEKLFF
TRBJ1-2,-,TRBV19,-,TGTGCCAGTAGTATAGCACAGGCTTATTATGGCTACACCTTC,CASSIAQAYYGYTF
TRBJ1-3,-,TRBV7-9,-,TGTGCCAGCAGCCCCCTTGGGGGGGGTTCTGGAAACACCATATATTTT,CASSPLGGGSGNTIYF
TRBJ1-4,few,TRBV18,TRBD1,TGTGCCAGCTCACGGGACAGTTCTAATGAAAAACTGTTTTTT,CASSRDSSNEKLFF
TRBJ1-4,-,TRBV24-1,-,TGTGCCACCAGTGACCGGACAGCCTTTAATGAAAAACTGTTTTTT,CATSDRTAFNEKLFF
TRBJ1-1,-,TRBV3-1/TRBV3-2,-,TGTGCCAGCAGCCAAGGGTCCCTTAGAGCTTTCTTT,CASSQGSLRAFF